Each of the 17 T cell receptor beta chains below was sequenced from the same sample in a study of regulatory T cells in long-lasting Graves disease. Time point of the sample: newly diagnosed GD, antithyroid drugs for less than 3 months. RNA from PBMCs was the source of the TCR library. The authors built TCR beta libraries using iRepertoire HTBI primers and Arm-PCR of CDR3 regions. TCRdb recomputed calls from the multiplex PCR reads with MiXCR, one row per CDR3 protein. This sample has fewer than 650,000 distinct CDR3 sequences; about 16% occur once, and the top ten carry about 11%. These same records also appear under a second study, on T cells in Graves' hyperthyroidism and ophthalmopathy.

Sequenced material: peripheral blood mononuclear cells (PBMCs), taken at new diagnosis, from a patient treated with antithyroid drugs. All receptors come from a man aged 18 to 30 with Graves disease.

The table lists this clonotype with many counts. The rearrangement links TRBV19 to TRBJ1-1; perhaps TRBD1 as D (6 bases). This CDR3 spans 16 amino acids. Germline CDR1 is LNHDA and CDR2 is SQIVND (reference sequence). V was cut by 5 bases and J by 0 bases, with 16 bases left in between. The CDR3 coding sequence is TGTGCCAGTAGTCCCCTCTCTGGACAGATGAACACTGAAGCTTTCTTT. This encodes CASSPLSGQMNTEAFF.

This chain connects TRBV29-1 to TRBJ1-2; 10 bases map to TRBD1. The J segment lost 8 bases and the V segment lost 3 bases, leaving 6 bases of the junction unmatched. The germline CDR1 and CDR2 sequences are SQVTM and ANQGSEA. The CDR3 length is 13 residues. The CDR3 nucleotides are TGCAGCGTTGACTCCGGACAGGGGGTAGGCTACACCTTC. It translates to CSVDSGQGVGYTF.

Comment on this clonotype: A read error is possible here, since a much larger clone lies one base away. The rearrangement links TRBV7-2 to TRBJ2-3, with D possibly matching TRBD1 (5 bases). This CDR3 has 12 residues. The V gene's germline CDR1 is SGHTA and CDR2 FQGNSA. The CDR3 DNA sequence: TGTGCCAGCGGAACGAGCACAGGTACGCAGTATTTT. Translated, it gives CASGTSTGTQYF.

The V gene is TRBV6-2 or TRBV6-3, the J gene TRBJ1-6; tentatively, D is TRBD1 (5 bases). V was shortened by 2 bases and J by 8 bases, with 13 bases between the two germline ends. Germline V gives CDR1 MNHEY, CDR2 SVGEGT. CDR3 length equals 15 residues. The CDR3 DNA reads TGTGCCAGCAGTTACGCAGGGTCTGTTGATTCACCCCTCCACTTT. It codes for CASSYAGSVDSPLHF.

This clonotype was seen a handful of times. The gene calls are TRBV19 and TRBJ1-1; D call uncertain. The CDR3 spans 13 residues. The V end lost 8 bases, the J end lost 0 bases, and 10 bases lay between the germline ends. CDR1 is LNHDA and CDR2 is SQIVND in the germline V gene (reference sequence). The CDR3 bases are TGTGCCAGTTCCGGGGTTATGAACACTGAAGCTTTCTTT. Its translation is CASSGVMNTEAFF.

In regard to this clonotype: This may stem from a read error, because a much larger clone lies one nucleotide away. V and J are TRBV5-1 and TRBJ2-7; TRBD1 matches 9 bases. V dropped 4 bases and J dropped 2; count of bases not matched to a gene: 7. CDR3 size: 15 residues. Germline values: CDR1 SGHRS, CDR2 YFSETQ. The chain's CDR3 is CASSAPGQGPYEQYF. The CDR3 DNA is TGCGCCAGCAGCGCACCGGGACAGGGTCCCTACGAGCAGTACTTC.

This clonotype was counted a few times. This rearrangement joins TRBV11-2 to TRBJ1-1, with D possibly matching TRBD1 (5 bases). The ends were cut back, 5 bases at V and 6 bases at J, with 16 bases in the middle. The CDR3 is 14 residues long. Per the germline V gene, CDR1 is SGHAT and CDR2 is FQNNGV. The DNA of the CDR3 is TGTGCCAGCAGCCCCACGGGCAGGGCGGCTGAAGCTTTCTTT. This sequence encodes CASSPTGRAAEAFF.

This clonotype was seen repeatedly, ten times or more. This chain uses TRBV3-1 with TRBJ1-1; tentative D call: TRBD1 (5 bases). The CDR3 totals 14 residues. Trimming shortened V by 0 bases and J by 5 bases, and 10 bases separated the two germline ends. CDR1 is LGHDT and CDR2 is YNNKEL in the germline V gene (reference sequence). CDR3 nucleotides: TGTGCCAGCAGCCAAGATCGGGGGAATACTGAAGCTTTCTTT. Encoded protein: CASSQDRGNTEAFF.

This clonotype occurred many times. The chain links TRBV2 to TRBJ2-7; either TRBD1 or TRBD2 may fit D (6 bases each). This CDR3 has 14 amino acids. Trimming removed 6 bases at V and 3 bases at J, with 15 bases between. Per germline, CDR1 SNHLY and CDR2 FYNNEI. The CDR3 protein is CASSKYGGYYEQYF. CDR3 in DNA: TGTGCCAGCAGCAAATACGGGGGCTACTACGAGCAGTACTTC.

In this sample, this clonotype turned up once. The gene calls are TRBV11-3 and TRBJ2-1; D may be TRBD1 (6 bases). CDR3 length: 16 amino acids. Per the germline V gene, CDR1 is SGHNT and CDR2 is YENEEA. The ends were cut back, 3 bases at V and 5 bases at J, with 17 bases in the middle. The CDR3 protein is CASSFKRGMLDNEQFF. The CDR3 DNA is TGTGCCAGCAGCTTTAAAAGGGGGATGCTCGACAATGAGCAGTTCTTC. Using reference TRBV11-3 and TRBJ2-1 for the parts outside the CDR3, the full variable domain is EAGVVQSPRYKIIEKKQPVAFWCNPISGHNTLYWYLQNLGQGPELLIRYENEEAVDDSQLPKDRFSAERLKGVDSTLKIQPAELGDSAVYLCASSFKRGMLDNEQFFGPGTRLTVL.

Of note for this clonotype: A far larger clone is one base from this, pointing to a likely read error. The chain uses TRBV7-9 and TRBJ2-1; D remains unclear. CDR3 size: 14 residues. Germline V CDR1 and CDR2: SEHNR, FQNEAQ (reference sequence). V was shortened by 2 bases and J by 13 bases, with 18 bases between the two germline ends. The CDR3 DNA sequence: TGTGCCAGCAGCTTAAACACGGTACAAGAGACCCAGTTCTTC. It encodes CASSLNTVQETQFF. The full variable domain, rest sourced from reference TRBV7-9 and TRBJ2-1, is DTGVSQNPRHKITKRGQNVTFRCDPISEHNRLYWYRQTLGQGPEFLTYFQNEAQLEKSRLLSDRFSAERPKGSFSTLEIQRTEQGDSAMYLCASSLNTVQETQFFGPGTRLTVL.

DNA for the CDR3: TGTGCCAGCAGAGTACAGGGGTCCTTCCGCCTTAACTATGGCTACACCTTC. Its translation: CASRVQGSFRLNYGYTF. The chain employs TRBV27 and TRBJ1-2; 7 positions match TRBD1. V lost 6 bases and J lost 1; bases outside the gene matches: 14. CDR3 length: 17 amino acids. Germline lookup yields CDR1 MNHEY and CDR2 SMNVEV (reference sequence).

This rearrangement joins TRBV5-6 to TRBJ1-1, with D tentatively TRBD1 (6 bases). The V gene's germline CDR1 is SGHDT and CDR2 YYEEEE. There are 17 residues in the CDR3. Trimming stripped 1 base from V and 0 bases from J, with 16 bases between. Here the CDR3 reads CASSLRGGVTMNTEAFF. For the CDR3, the DNA is TGTGCCAGCAGCTTGAGGGGGGGGGTTACAATGAACACTGAAGCTTTCTTT.

This clonotype was detected many times. V is TRBV2 and J is TRBJ2-1, with 8 bases lining up with TRBD2. This CDR3 has 18 amino acids. J gave up 5 bases and V 1 base, and 13 bases lay outside the gene matches. The V gene's germline CDR1 is SNHLY and CDR2 FYNNEI. The CDR3 reads CASSEGNPGLAENNEQFF. DNA of the CDR3: TGTGCCAGCAGTGAAGGAAACCCTGGACTAGCCGAAAACAATGAGCAGTTCTTC.

J is TRBJ2-1 and V is TRBV4-2; D not resolved. Germline CDR1 reads LGHNA; CDR2 reads YNFKEQ. V lost 2 bases and J lost 8, with 22 bases in between. The CDR3 consists of 17 residues. In DNA, the CDR3 is TGTGCCAGCAGCCAATTCCCCGCCCCCAGCGCAGGTGATGAGCAGTTCTTC. It is translated as CASSQFPAPSAGDEQFF.

This clonotype has just a few counts. The chain has TRBV19 and TRBJ2-3; either TRBD1 or TRBD2 may supply D (5 bases each). The CDR3 contains 15 residues. The germline V and J ends were trimmed by 3 bases and 4 bases, with 14 bases remaining between them. Germline V gives CDR1 LNHDA, CDR2 SQIVND (reference sequence). The CDR3 bases are TGTGCCAGTAGTATGAACAGGCGGGTGGCAGATACGCAGTATTTT. Translating it yields CASSMNRRVADTQYF.

V and J are TRBV19 and TRBJ2-3; 9 nucleotides line up with TRBD2. This CDR3 has 15 residues. CDR1 and CDR2 from the germline V gene are LNHDA and SQIVND (reference sequence). The trim removed 6 bases at V and 2 bases at J, leaving 6 bases unmatched. CDR3 region: CASSYSGRHTDTQYF. The CDR3 DNA reads as TGTGCCAGTAGCTATAGCGGGAGACACACAGATACGCAGTATTTT.